The 20 T cell receptor beta chains reported below all come from one sample, sequenced in a study of blood T cell repertoires in COVID-19. Sequencing used immunoSEQ multiplex PCR; TCRdb keeps in-frame clones, though not all of them. The data hold around 94,000 clones, with approximately 86% observed a single time. The sample consisted of peripheral blood. These receptors were obtained from a man between 45 and 60 years old with active or convalescent COVID-19.

This rearrangement joins TRBV19 to TRBJ2-5; 7 bases match TRBD2. The CDR3 sequence is 17 residues long. Germline V gene data show CDR1 as LNHDA and CDR2 as SQIVND (reference sequence). Trimming took 3 bases from V and 5 from J; bases not matched to a gene: 15. DNA for the CDR3: TGTGCCAGTAGTATGTTTGGGAGCGGGGCGGCAGGGGAGACCCAGTACTTC. This encodes CASSMFGSGAAGETQYF.

This clone was found once. The chain joins TRBV10-3 to TRBJ1-2; D unclear. There are 13 residues in the CDR3. Germline CDR1 ENHRY, CDR2 SYGVKD. With 2 bases removed from V and 5 bases from J, the gap between germline ends came to 9 bases. As DNA, the CDR3 is TGTGCCATCAGTGAGGCGGGGATTTATGGCTACACCTTC. This sequence encodes CAISEAGIYGYTF.

V is TRBV7-9 and J is TRBJ2-3; no clear D gene. Germline V lookup: CDR1 SEHNR, CDR2 FQNEAQ (reference sequence). This CDR3 has 14 residues. The V end was cut by 0 bases, the J end by 7 bases, with 11 bases between. CDR3 protein: CASSLASVANTQYF. The DNA of the CDR3 is TGTGCCAGCAGCTTAGCATCGGTAGCTAATACGCAGTATTTT. The complete variable domain, with remaining parts taken from reference TRBV7-9 and TRBJ2-3, reads DTGVSQNPRHKITKRGQNVTFRCDPISEHNRLYWYRQTLGQGPEFLTYFQNEAQLEKSRLLSDRFSAERPKGSFSTLEIQRTEQGDSAMYLCASSLASVANTQYFGPGTRLTVL.

The chain joins TRBV15 to TRBJ2-7; D remains ambiguous. Trimming took 2 bases from V and 3 from J, leaving 2 bases between them. The V gene's germline CDR1 is LNHNV and CDR2 YYDKDF (reference sequence). This CDR3 is built from 11 residues. This chain's CDR3 is CATSRLYEQYV. In DNA form, the CDR3 reads TGTGCCACCAGCAGACTCTACGAGCAGTACGTC.

The chain employs TRBV4-1 and TRBJ2-7; 7 bases match TRBD2. The CDR3 loop spans 13 amino acids. V trimming: 0 bases; J trimming: 6 bases; junction bases outside the gene matches: 2. From germline, CDR1 is MGHRA and CDR2 YSYEKL. The chain's CDR3 is CASSQDWGGEQYF. The DNA of the CDR3 is TGCGCCAGCAGCCAAGATTGGGGGGGCGAGCAGTACTTC.

The chain has TRBV10-1 and TRBJ1-1, with D uncertain. The CDR3 is 12 residues long. CDR1 is WNHNN and CDR2 is SYGVQD in the germline V gene (reference sequence). Trimming took 3 bases from V and 11 from J, leaving 13 bases between them. DNA for the CDR3: TGCGCCAGCAGTGATCCTGACGGGTACGCTTTCTTT. As protein: CASSDPDGYAFF.

The chain has TRBV6-4 and TRBJ2-3; 7 nucleotides agree with TRBD2. V dropped 6 bases and J dropped 3; count of bases not matched to a gene: 6. From germline, CDR1 is MRHNA and CDR2 SNTAGT. The CDR3 consists of 14 residues. The CDR3 here is CASSLLGGTDTQYF. CDR3 in DNA: TGTGCCAGCAGCCTTCTCGGGGGGACAGATACGCAGTATTTT.

V gene TRBV4-3 combines with J gene TRBJ1-5; TRBD1 is a possible D gene (6 bases). The germline CDR1 and CDR2 sequences are LGHNA and YSLEER. V was trimmed by 3 bases and J by 5 bases, leaving 14 bases between them. The CDR3 loop spans 15 amino acids. The CDR3 bases are TGCGCCAGCAGCCACGAACGGACAGATGATCAGCCCCAGCATTTT. Protein: CASSHERTDDQPQHF.

The chain uses TRBV10-1 and TRBJ2-2; 9 bases are a match to TRBD2. Germline V gives CDR1 WNHNN, CDR2 SYGVQD (reference sequence). This CDR3 contains 16 residues. V dropped 1 base and J dropped 6; count of bases not matched to a gene: 6. The CDR3 spells CASSEYCGGAAGELFF. The CDR3 coding sequence is TGCGCCAGCAGTGAGTATTGCGGGGGGGCCGCCGGGGAGCTGTTTTTT.

This clone was seen once. The genes are TRBV30 and TRBJ2-7; D is possibly TRBD1 (6 bases). The V and J ends lost 7 bases and 6 bases respectively, with 13 bases between them. The germline CDR1 and CDR2 sequences are GTSNPN and SVGIG (reference sequence). The CDR3 runs 11 residues. Here the CDR3 reads CAFSQGVEQYF. The CDR3 DNA reads as TGTGCCTTCTCACAGGGTGTCGAGCAGTACTTC.

This clone was counted a few times. The CDR3 nucleotides are TGTGCCTGGAGTACCCAGTATAATTCACCCCTCCACTTT. It encodes CAWSTQYNSPLHF. The gene calls are TRBV30 and TRBJ1-6, with unresolved D. The germline V and J ends were trimmed by 2 bases and 4 bases, with 6 bases remaining between them. This CDR3 has 13 residues. CDR1 is GTSNPN, CDR2 SVGIG, per germline (reference sequence).

The genes are TRBV11-3 and TRBJ2-5; 8 bases map to TRBD2. The CDR3 is made up of 15 amino acids. Germline V gene data show CDR1 as SGHNT and CDR2 as YENEEA. The trim removed 8 bases at V and 7 bases at J, leaving 15 bases unmatched. CDR3 protein: CASSSKRGWAGTQYF. In nucleotides, the CDR3 is TGTGCCAGCTCATCTAAGCGGGGGTGGGCCGGGACCCAGTACTTC.

CDR3 protein: CASSDRTANTGELFF. The CDR3 nucleotides read TGTGCCAGCTCAGACCGGACAGCCAACACCGGGGAGCTGTTTTTT. V gene TRBV18 combines with J gene TRBJ2-2; maybe TRBD1 (6 bases). CDR1 is KGHSH, CDR2 LQKENI, per germline. CDR3 length: 15 amino acids. V lost 5 bases and J lost 2, with 12 bases in between.

The chain has TRBV19 and TRBJ1-3; D gene ambiguous. The CDR3 consists of 14 residues. Trimming removed 5 bases at V and 0 bases at J, with 8 bases between. Germline V CDR1 and CDR2: LNHDA, SQIVND (reference sequence). The CDR3 sequence: CASSEPSSGNTIYF. The DNA for the CDR3 is TGTGCCAGTAGTGAGCCAAGCTCTGGAAACACCATATATTTT.

In the case of this clone: Other DNA sequences in this specimen translate into the identical CDR3. This chain uses TRBV5-6 with TRBJ1-1; possible D gene TRBD1, 6 bases. Germline-derived CDR1 and CDR2 are SGHDT and YYEEEE. The V gene lost 0 bases and the J gene lost 0 bases, with 9 bases spanning the gap. CDR3 length: 15 residues. The CDR3 here is CASSLDRALNTEAFF. The CDR3 nucleotides are TGTGCCAGCAGCTTGGACAGGGCCTTGAACACTGAAGCTTTCTTT.

V is TRBV21-1 and J is TRBJ1-6. TRBV21-1 is described as a pseudogene. This CDR3 region has 20 residues. CDR3 protein: CASSKGAIRERAKYNSPLHF. In DNA form, the CDR3 reads TGTGCCAGCAGCAAAGGGGCTATAAGGGAGAGGGCAAAGTATAATTCACCCCTCCACTTT.

On this clone: Other nucleotide sequences in the sample specify the same CDR3. V usage is TRBV15 and J usage is TRBJ2-5, with TRBD1 identical over 7 bases. This CDR3 has 14 residues. J gave up 2 bases and V 0 bases, and 0 bases lay outside the gene matches. Germline assignment: CDR1 LNHNV and CDR2 YYDKDF (reference sequence). CDR3 in amino acids: CATSRDRGQETQYF. CDR3 nucleotides: TGTGCCACCAGCAGAGACAGGGGGCAAGAGACCCAGTACTTC.

The V gene is TRBV19, the J gene TRBJ2-2, with a tentative D call TRBD1 (5 bases). V lost 2 bases to trimming and J lost 7 bases, with 14 bases between them. Germline CDR1 is LNHDA and CDR2 is SQIVND (reference sequence). The CDR3 has 15 residues. CDR3 in DNA: TGTGCCAGTAGTATACACCAGGGAACAGGCGGGGAGCTGTTTTTT. This encodes CASSIHQGTGGELFF. Complete variable domain (other parts from reference TRBV19 and TRBJ2-2): DGGITQSPKYLFRKEGQNVTLSCEQNLNHDAMYWYRQDPGQGLRLIYYSQIVNDFQKGDIAEGYSVSREKKESFPLTVTSAQKNPTAFYLCASSIHQGTGGELFFGEGSRLTVL.

V is TRBV7-8 and J is TRBJ1-2; 9 nucleotides match TRBD1. J lost 13 bases, V lost 6 bases, and 12 bases had no gene match. The germline gives CDR1 SGHVS, CDR2 FQNEAQ. The CDR3 is made up of 13 amino acids. The CDR3 is CASSYARDRVGTF. DNA for the CDR3: TGTGCCAGCAGTTACGCCCGGGACAGGGTCGGCACCTTC. Supplemented by reference TRBV7-8 and TRBJ1-2, the full variable domain reads GAGVSQSPRYKVAKRGQDVALRCDPISGHVSLFWYQQALGQGPEFLTYFQNEAQLDKSGLPSDRFFAERPEGSVSTLKIQRTQQEDSAVYLCASSYARDRVGTFGSGTRLTVV.

J is TRBJ1-1 and V is TRBV10-2, with D perhaps TRBD1 (6 bases). V lost 4 bases and J 0 bases, leaving 12 bases between the germline ends. The CDR3 has 15 amino acids. Germline loops: CDR1 WSHSY, CDR2 SAAADI. This CDR3 reads CASSGAGGMNTEAFF. CDR3 sequence (DNA): TGCGCCAGCAGTGGAGCTGGGGGCATGAACACTGAAGCTTTCTTT.